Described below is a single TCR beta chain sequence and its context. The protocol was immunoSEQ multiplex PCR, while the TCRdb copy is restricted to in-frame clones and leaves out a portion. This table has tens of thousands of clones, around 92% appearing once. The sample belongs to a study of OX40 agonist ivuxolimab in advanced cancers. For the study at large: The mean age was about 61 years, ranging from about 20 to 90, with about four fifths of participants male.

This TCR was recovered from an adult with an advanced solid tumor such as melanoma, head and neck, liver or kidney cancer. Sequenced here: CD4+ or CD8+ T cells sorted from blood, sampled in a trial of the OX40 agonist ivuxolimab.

The CDR3 sequence: CASSYHLGETEKLFF. In DNA, the CDR3 is TGTGCCAGCAGTTACCATCTGGGGGAGACTGAAAAACTGTTTTTT. This chain links TRBV6-5 with TRBJ1-4, with D possibly TRBD1 on 5 matching bases. Germline lookup yields CDR1 MNHEY and CDR2 SVGAGI. The CDR3 runs 15 residues. The V and J ends lost 2 bases and 7 bases respectively, with 14 bases between them.